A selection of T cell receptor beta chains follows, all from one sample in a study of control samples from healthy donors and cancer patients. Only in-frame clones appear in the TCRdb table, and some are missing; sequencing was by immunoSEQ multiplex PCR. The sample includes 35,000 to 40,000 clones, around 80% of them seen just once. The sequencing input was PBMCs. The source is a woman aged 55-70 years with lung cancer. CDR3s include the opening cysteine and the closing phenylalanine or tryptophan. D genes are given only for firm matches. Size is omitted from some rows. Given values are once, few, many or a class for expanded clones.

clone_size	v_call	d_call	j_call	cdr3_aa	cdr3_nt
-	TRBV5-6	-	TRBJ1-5	CASSLDRDLQPQHF	TGTGCCAGCAGCTTGGACAGGGATCTTCAGCCCCAGCATTTT
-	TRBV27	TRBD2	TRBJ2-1	CASSAGGGSYNEQFF	TGTGCCAGCAGCGCGGGGGGCGGCTCCTACAATGAGCAGTTCTTC
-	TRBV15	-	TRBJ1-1	CATSRDGEVGSNTEAFF	TGTGCCACCAGCAGAGATGGCGAGGTGGGGTCGAACACTGAAGCTTTCTTT
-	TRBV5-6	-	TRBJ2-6	CASSLNGDSSGANVLTF	TGTGCCAGCAGCTTGAATGGTGATAGCTCTGGGGCCAACGTCCTGACTTTC
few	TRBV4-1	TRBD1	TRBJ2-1	CASSWGQGAYNEQFF	TGCGCCAGCAGCTGGGGACAGGGTGCCTACAATGAGCAGTTCTTC
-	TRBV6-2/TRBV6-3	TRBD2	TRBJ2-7	CASSSGTSGSYEQYF	TGTGCCAGCAGTTCCGGGACTAGCGGTTCCTACGAGCAGTACTTC
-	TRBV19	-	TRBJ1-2	CASAQDSYGYTF	TGTGCCAGTGCACAGGACTCCTATGGCTACACCTTC
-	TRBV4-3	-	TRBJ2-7	CASSQAWEQGSYEQYF	TGCGCCAGCAGCCAAGCATGGGAACAGGGAAGCTACGAGCAGTACTTC
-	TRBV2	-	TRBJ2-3	CASGALSTDTQYF	TGTGCCTCCGGGGCTCTAAGCACAGATACGCAGTATTTT
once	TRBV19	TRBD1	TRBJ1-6	CASRSGDRDNSPLHF	TGTGCCAGTAGATCCGGGGACAGGGATAATTCACCCCTCCACTTT
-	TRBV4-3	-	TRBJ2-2	CASSQGTGELFF	TGCGCCAGCAGCCAAGGGACAGGGGAGCTGTTTTTT
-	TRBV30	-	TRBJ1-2	CAWRKGGYTF	TGTGCCTGGAGAAAGGGCGGCTACACCTTC
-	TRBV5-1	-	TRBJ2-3	CASTPGSRTDTQYF	TGCGCCAGCACCCCGGGGTCACGCACAGATACGCAGTATTTT
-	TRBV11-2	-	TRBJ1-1	CASSSRLVREEGNTEAFF	TGTGCCAGCAGCTCCCGCCTGGTCCGGGAGGAGGGGAACACTGAAGCTTTCTTT
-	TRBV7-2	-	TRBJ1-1	CASSFKQDTTEAFF	TGTGCCAGCAGCTTTAAACAGGACACCACTGAAGCTTTCTTT
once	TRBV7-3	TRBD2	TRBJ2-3	CASSLRPGRLAGGPSTDTQYF	TGTGCCAGCAGCTTACGCCCTGGGAGGCTAGCGGGAGGGCCTAGCACAGATACGCAGTATTTT
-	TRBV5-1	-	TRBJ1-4	CASSTSGDTNEKLFF	TGCGCCAGCAGCACGTCGGGGGATACTAATGAAAAACTGTTTTTT
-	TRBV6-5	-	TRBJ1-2	CASSYSNSRATDGYTF	TGTGCCAGCAGTTACTCGAATTCCCGCGCGACGGATGGCTACACCTTC
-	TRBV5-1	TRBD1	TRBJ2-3	CASSRGTGEADTQYF	TGCGCCAGCAGCCGCGGGACAGGGGAAGCAGATACGCAGTATTTT
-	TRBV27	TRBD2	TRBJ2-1	CASSLSTSGRPGNEQFF	TGTGCCAGCAGTTTATCGACTAGCGGGAGGCCGGGTAATGAGCAGTTCTTC
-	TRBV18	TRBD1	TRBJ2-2	CASSPGQGTAAGELFF	TGTGCCAGCTCACCGGGACAGGGAACAGCGGCCGGGGAGCTGTTTTTT
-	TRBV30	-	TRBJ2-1	CAWSWGGRTLSYNEQFF	TGTGCCTGGTCCTGGGGCGGGCGAACCCTCTCCTACAATGAGCAGTTCTTC
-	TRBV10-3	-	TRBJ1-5	CAISDYGGLGNQPQHF	TGTGCCATCAGTGATTACGGGGGGTTGGGCAATCAGCCCCAGCATTTT
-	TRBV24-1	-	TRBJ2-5	CATSDGGGETQYF	TGTGCCACCAGCGACGGAGGGGGAGAGACCCAGTACTTC
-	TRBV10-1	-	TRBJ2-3	CASSEGAQDTQYF	TGCGCCAGCAGTGAGGGGGCCCAAGATACGCAGTATTTT
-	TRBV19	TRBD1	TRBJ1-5	CASSTGTGTLTQHF	TGTGCCAGTAGTACCGGGACAGGGACGTTGACCCAGCATTTT
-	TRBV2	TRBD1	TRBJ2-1	CASSPGQNPNNEQFF	TGTGCCAGCAGCCCGGGACAGAACCCCAACAATGAGCAGTTCTTC
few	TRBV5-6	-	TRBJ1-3	CASSLAGGTGNTIYF	TGTGCCAGCAGCTTGGCCGGGGGCACTGGAAACACCATATATTTT
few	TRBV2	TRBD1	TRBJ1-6	CASSVVGQGRNLHF	TGTGCCAGCAGTGTTGTAGGACAGGGGCGAAACCTCCACTTT
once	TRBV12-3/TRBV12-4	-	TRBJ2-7	CASSLLGIYEQYF	TGTGCCAGCAGTCTCCTAGGGATCTACGAGCAGTACTTC
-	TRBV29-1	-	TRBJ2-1	CSTVEKYNEQFF	TGCAGCACGGTCGAGAAGTACAATGAGCAGTTCTTC
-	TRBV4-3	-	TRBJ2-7	CASSQDSGREQYF	TGCGCCAGCAGCCAAGATTCAGGGCGCGAGCAGTACTTC
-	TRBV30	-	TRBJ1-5	CAWSPQGPWEQPQHF	TGTGCCTGGAGTCCACAGGGACCGTGGGAACAGCCCCAGCATTTT
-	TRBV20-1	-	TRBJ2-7	CSASLSAHYEQYF	TGCAGTGCTAGTCTTAGCGCCCACTACGAGCAGTACTTC
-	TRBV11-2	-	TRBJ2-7	CASSLGGLSSYEQYF	TGTGCCAGCAGCTTAGGAGGCCTTTCCTCCTACGAGCAGTACTTC
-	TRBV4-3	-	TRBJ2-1	CASSPPPASASYNEQFF	TGCGCCAGCAGCCCCCCCCCAGCTAGCGCTTCCTACAATGAGCAGTTCTTC
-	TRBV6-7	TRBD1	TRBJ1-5	CASSYSIRDRGRRSNQPQHF	TGTGCCAGCAGTTACTCGATACGGGACAGGGGGAGAAGGAGTAATCAGCCCCAGCATTTT
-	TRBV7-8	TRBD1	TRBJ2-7	CASSLGGQYEQYF	TGTGCCAGCAGCTTAGGGGGACAGTACGAGCAGTACTTC
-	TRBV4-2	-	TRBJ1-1	CASRPEGLLNTEAFF	TGTGCCAGCAGACCCGAAGGGTTGTTGAACACTGAAGCTTTCTTT
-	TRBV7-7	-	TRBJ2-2	CASSLNTGELFF	TGTGCCAGCAGCTTGAACACCGGGGAGCTGTTTTTT
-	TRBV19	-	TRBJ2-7	CASSISDRLSYEQYF	TGTGCCAGTAGTATATCGGACAGACTCTCTTACGAGCAGTACTTC
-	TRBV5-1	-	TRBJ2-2	CASSLGNNPNTGELFF	TGCGCCAGCAGCTTGGGAAACAACCCGAACACCGGGGAGCTGTTTTTT
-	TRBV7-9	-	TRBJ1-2	CASNQDTAYGYTF	TGTGCCAGCAACCAGGACACGGCCTATGGCTACACCTTC
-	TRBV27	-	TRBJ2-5	CASASHRAGQETQYF	TGTGCCAGCGCTTCCCACAGGGCGGGGCAAGAGACCCAGTACTTC
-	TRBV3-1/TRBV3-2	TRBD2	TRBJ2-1	CASSQFSGRSYNEQFF	TGTGCCAGCAGCCAATTCAGCGGGAGGTCTTACAATGAGCAGTTCTTC
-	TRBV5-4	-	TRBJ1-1	CASSQPPVPGAFF	TGTGCCAGCAGCCAACCCCCGGTCCCAGGGGCTTTCTTT
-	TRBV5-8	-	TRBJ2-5	CASSTETGTGETQYF	TGTGCCAGCAGCACTGAGACAGGGACTGGAGAGACCCAGTACTTC
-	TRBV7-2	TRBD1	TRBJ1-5	CASSLGQGYQPQHF	TGTGCCAGCAGCCTGGGACAGGGTTATCAGCCCCAGCATTTT
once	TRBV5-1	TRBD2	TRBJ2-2	CASSLDGGGAGELFF	TGCGCCAGCAGCTTGGATGGCGGGGGGGCCGGGGAGCTGTTTTTT
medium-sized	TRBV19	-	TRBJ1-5	CASTGVSSGNQPQHF	TGTGCCAGTACCGGAGTCTCGTCGGGCAATCAGCCCCAGCATTTT
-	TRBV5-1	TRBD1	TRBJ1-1	CASSETGTEAFF	TGCGCCAGCAGCGAGACAGGGACTGAAGCTTTCTTT
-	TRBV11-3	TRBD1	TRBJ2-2	CASSFGQGATAELFF	TGTGCCAGCAGCTTCGGACAGGGGGCAACGGCGGAGCTGTTTTTT
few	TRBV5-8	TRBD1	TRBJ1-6	CASSPTGGARALHF	TGTGCCAGCAGCCCAACAGGGGGCGCGAGGGCCCTCCACTTT